These T cell receptor beta chains were read from a single sample in a study of blood T cells in healthy people across ages. A single record per CDR3 protein comes from TCRdb applying MiXCR to the 5' RACE reads. The top ten hold 51% of the sample, which has roughly 410,000 distinct CDR3 sequences, roughly half seen once. Sequencing was done on a sample of blood. The receptor source for this set is a man in his fifties or sixties in good health. Both conserved end residues are part of each CDR3. A D gene is named only where the DNA matches it firmly. Size values are once, few and many counts, or a class for expanded clones, and some rows have none.

- | TRBJ2-7 | TRBV7-4 | - | TGTGCCAGCAGCGTAGAGGGGGGACAGTGGGAGCAGTACTTC | CASSVEGGQWEQYF
- | TRBJ1-4 | TRBV20-1 | - | TGCAGTGCTAGAGATGGGGCAGGCCCCGGTGAAAAACTGTTTTTT | CSARDGAGPGEKLFF
- | TRBJ1-2 | TRBV7-9 | - | TGTGCCAGCAGCTTAAACGCAGGGGACTATGGCTGCACCTTC | CASSLNAGDYGCTF
once | TRBJ2-5 | TRBV6-1 | TRBD2 | TGTGCCAGCCGGACTAGCGGGGTCGGTGGTGAGCAGTACTTC | CASRTSGVGGEQYF
- | TRBJ2-3 | TRBV6-5 | TRBD2 | TGTGCCAGCAGTTACTCGCGGGAGTGGGTGGGTCCAGATACGCAGTATTTT | CASSYSREWVGPDTQYF
- | TRBJ2-6 | TRBV27 | TRBD1 | TGTGCCAGCAGTTTATCGAACGGGACAGGGAAACGCTCTGGGGCCAACGTCCTGACTTTC | CASSLSNGTGKRSGANVLTF
- | TRBJ2-7 | TRBV12-3/TRBV12-4 | TRBD1 | TGTGCCAGCAGTTTTGGGGGACAGGGCTACGAGCAGTACTTC | CASSFGGQGYEQYF
few | TRBJ1-2 | TRBV5-6 | - | TGTGCCAGCAGCTCTTACAGGGTTGGCTACACCTTC | CASSSYRVGYTF
few | TRBJ2-3 | TRBV9 | TRBD2 | TGTGCCAGCAGCGTCACTAGCGGGAGCGATACGCAGTATTTT | CASSVTSGSDTQYF
- | TRBJ2-1 | TRBV30 | - | TGTGCCTGGAGTGCCTTGGCAGGACCCTACAATGAGCAGTTCTTC | CAWSALAGPYNEQFF
once | TRBJ1-1 | TRBV7-9 | - | TGTGCCAGCAGCGGGGGGGGGTTGAGAACTGAAGCTTTCTTT | CASSGGGLRTEAFF
- | TRBJ1-4 | TRBV30 | - | TGTGCCTGGAGTGTAATGGCAGGGAGGAATGAAAAACTGTTTTTT | CAWSVMAGRNEKLFF
- | TRBJ1-1 | TRBV20-1 | TRBD1 | TGCAGTGCCCTACCGGACAGGGGGCCGACTGAAGCTTTCTTT | CSALPDRGPTEAFF
- | TRBJ2-1 | TRBV7-2 | - | TGTGCCAGCAGCACATTGGGGGGAGAGCAGTTCTTC | CASSTLGGEQFF
- | TRBJ2-7 | TRBV28 | - | TGTGCCAGCAGAACCACCGGAGCCTTGCAGTACTTC | CASRTTGALQYF
few | TRBJ2-5 | TRBV25-1 | - | TGTGCCAGCAGTGAAGAATCAGGGTATGGTGAGACCCAGTACTTC | CASSEESGYGETQYF
- | TRBJ2-7 | TRBV27 | TRBD2 | TGTGCCAGCAGTTTGACTAGCGGAGAAACCTACGAGCAGTACTTC | CASSLTSGETYEQYF
- | TRBJ2-1 | TRBV6-2/TRBV6-3 | - | TGTGCCAGCAGAACCGGGGGCTTGGGTGAGCAGTTCTTC | CASRTGGLGEQFF
- | TRBJ2-3 | TRBV5-1 | TRBD1 | TGCGCCAGCAGCGAGGGACAGGGGGCCGGATTTGGTACGCAGTATTTT | CASSEGQGAGFGTQYF
- | TRBJ1-2 | TRBV4-2 | - | TGTGCCAGCAGCAGGCGGGAGAGGGCTAACTATGGCTACACCTTC | CASSRRERANYGYTF
many | TRBJ2-3 | TRBV7-9 | - | TGTGCCAGCAGCCAACGGGCAGGGGGCACAGATACGCAGTATTTT | CASSQRAGGTDTQYF
once | TRBJ2-5 | TRBV20-1 | - | TGCAGTGCTAGATTTAGGACGGAAGAGACCCAGTACTTC | CSARFRTEETQYF
few | TRBJ1-1 | TRBV6-4 | - | TGTGCCAGCGGACGGGAATTTGGAACTGAAGCTTTCTTT | CASGREFGTEAFF
few | TRBJ2-7 | TRBV12-3/TRBV12-4 | - | TGTGCCAGCAGGCGGGGTGGCTCCCGCTCAGTTTACGAGCAGTACTTC | CASRRGGSRSVYEQYF
few | TRBJ2-1 | TRBV10-3 | TRBD1 | TGTGCCATCAGGGGACAGAGAACCTACAATGAGCAGTTCTTC | CAIRGQRTYNEQFF
- | TRBJ2-7 | TRBV4-2 | - | TGTGCCAGCAGCCAAGTTGGGCCCTACGAGCAGTACTTC | CASSQVGPYEQYF
many | TRBJ2-3 | TRBV29-1 | TRBD2 | TGCAGCGTCGAGGGAGGGACCACAGATACGCAGTATTTT | CSVEGGTTDTQYF
- | TRBJ2-1 | TRBV7-8 | - | TGTGCCAGCAGCCAAGGACAGAGTGAGCAGTTCTTC | CASSQGQSEQFF
few | TRBJ1-2 | TRBV7-9 | TRBD1 | TGTGCCAGCAGCCCCGGACAGGGGAGGTGGTATGGCTACACCTTC | CASSPGQGRWYGYTF
few | TRBJ2-7 | TRBV6-5 | - | TGTGCCAGCATCAACGGGGCTAGCTACGAGCAGTACTTC | CASINGASYEQYF
- | TRBJ2-5 | TRBV6-5 | TRBD1 | TGTGCCAGCAGTTACAGGACAGGGGGCCAGGAGACCCAGTACTTC | CASSYRTGGQETQYF
- | TRBJ2-7 | TRBV7-7 | - | TGTGCTAGCAGTTTTCAGAGTGGGGGAGAGCAGTACTTC | CASSFQSGGEQYF
- | TRBJ1-5 | TRBV27 | - | TGTGCCAGCAGTTTAGTAGCATGGGGGAAGCCCCAGCATTTT | CASSLVAWGKPQHF
few | TRBJ1-6 | TRBV4-3 | - | TGCGCCAGCAGCCAAGATCCCCGTTCTGTCCTCCACTTT | CASSQDPRSVLHF
- | TRBJ2-5 | TRBV20-1 | - | TGCAGTGCTAGAGATCTAATGGCAGGTTCAGAGACCCAGTACTTC | CSARDLMAGSETQYF
- | TRBJ2-3 | TRBV27 | TRBD2 | TGTGCCAGCAGGAGGCTAGCGGGGATCCGCACAGATACGCAGTATTTT | CASRRLAGIRTDTQYF
- | TRBJ2-7 | TRBV7-2 | - | TGTGCCAGCAGCTTCTCGCGGGGGGACAGGCTTTTTTATTACGAGCAGTACTTC | CASSFSRGDRLFYYEQYF
many | TRBJ2-7 | TRBV27 | - | TGTGCCAGCAGTCATAGGGGATGGGACGAGCAGTACTTC | CASSHRGWDEQYF
- | TRBJ1-1 | TRBV5-1 | - | TGCGCCAGCAGCCCCCGGGGAGGGACGAACACTGAAGCTTTCTTT | CASSPRGGTNTEAFF
- | TRBJ2-1 | TRBV7-2 | - | TGTGCCAGCAGCTTTAGAGGACGACTAACCAATGAGCAGTTCTTC | CASSFRGRLTNEQFF
- | TRBJ2-7 | TRBV20-1 | TRBD2 | TGCAGTGCTAGAGATGTCCTAGCGGGAAAGAGCTACGAGCAGTACTTC | CSARDVLAGKSYEQYF
few | TRBJ2-3 | TRBV6-9 | - | TGTGCCAGCAGTTATTGGGGGATCCCAGATACGCAGTATTTT | CASSYWGIPDTQYF
- | TRBJ2-4 | TRBV7-9 | - | TGTGCCAGCAGCTTGGTCGGACGGGTTGTCAAAAACATTCAGTACTTC | CASSLVGRVVKNIQYF
many | TRBJ2-7 | TRBV5-6 | - | TGTGCCAGCAGCTTGGTTAGGTCCTTGGGCGAGCAGTACTTC | CASSLVRSLGEQYF
- | TRBJ2-1 | TRBV7-2 | - | TGCGCCAGCAGCCCCCGTGGATTTGGGCAGTTCTTC | CASSPRGFGQFF
- | TRBJ2-1 | TRBV4-2 | - | TGTGCCAGCAGCCCCGCGCCCCAGGAGCCCGGTGAGCAGTTCTTC | CASSPAPQEPGEQFF
- | TRBJ2-7 | TRBV20-1 | TRBD2 | TGCAGTGCACCTACTCTAGCGGGGAGTTACGAGCAGTACTTC | CSAPTLAGSYEQYF
- | TRBJ2-3 | TRBV5-1 | - | TGCGCCACCTTCTGGCAGAACCCCCGCACAGATACGCAGTATTTT | CATFWQNPRTDTQYF
once | TRBJ2-1 | TRBV6-2/TRBV6-3 | TRBD2 | TGTGCCAGCAGTTACCCAATCACTAGCGGGAGAACGAATGAGCAGTTCTTC | CASSYPITSGRTNEQFF